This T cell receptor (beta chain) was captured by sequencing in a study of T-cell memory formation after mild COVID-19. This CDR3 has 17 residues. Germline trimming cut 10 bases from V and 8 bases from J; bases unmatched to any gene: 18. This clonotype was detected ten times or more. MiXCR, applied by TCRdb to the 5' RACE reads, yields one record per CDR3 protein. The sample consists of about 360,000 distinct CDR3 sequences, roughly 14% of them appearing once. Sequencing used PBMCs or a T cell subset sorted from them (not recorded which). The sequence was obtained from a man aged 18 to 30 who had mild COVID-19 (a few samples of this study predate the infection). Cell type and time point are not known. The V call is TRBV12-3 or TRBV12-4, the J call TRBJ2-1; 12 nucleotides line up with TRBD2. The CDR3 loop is CAIRSTSGGTRGDEQFF. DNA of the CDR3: TGTGCCATCCGATCGACTAGCGGGGGTACCCGGGGGGATGAGCAGTTCTTC.